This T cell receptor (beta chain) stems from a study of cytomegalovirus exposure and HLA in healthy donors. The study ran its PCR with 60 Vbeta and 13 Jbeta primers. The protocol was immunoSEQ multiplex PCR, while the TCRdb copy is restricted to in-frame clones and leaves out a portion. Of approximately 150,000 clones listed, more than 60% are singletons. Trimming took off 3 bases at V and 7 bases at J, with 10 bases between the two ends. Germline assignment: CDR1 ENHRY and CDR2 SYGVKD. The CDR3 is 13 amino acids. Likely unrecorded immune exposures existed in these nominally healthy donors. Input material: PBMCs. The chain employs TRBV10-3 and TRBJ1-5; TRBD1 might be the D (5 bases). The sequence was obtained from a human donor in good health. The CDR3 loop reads CAISESEGQPQHF. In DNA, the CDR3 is TGTGCCATCAGTGAATCGGAGGGGCAGCCCCAGCATTTT.